The 25 T cell receptor beta chains given below trace back to one sample, sequenced in a study of blood T cell repertoires in COVID-19. Produced via immunoSEQ multiplex PCR; TCRdb's table is partial and in-frame only. The sample holds more than 250,000 clones, about 87% seen once. Sequencing was done on a sample of peripheral blood. These receptors were taken from a young woman with COVID-19, enrolled during active disease.

The table lists this clone with a few counts. The rearrangement joins TRBV15 to TRBJ1-4; 8 bases align to TRBD1. Trimming took 0 bases from V and 5 from J; bases not matched to a gene: 14. The germline gives CDR1 LNHNV, CDR2 YYDKDF (reference sequence). The CDR3 covers 19 residues. The CDR3 sequence is CATSREQPGQANQNEKLFF. For the CDR3, the DNA is TGTGCCACCAGCAGAGAACAACCGGGACAGGCAAACCAGAATGAAAAACTGTTTTTT.

The chain uses TRBV18 and TRBJ1-6; D uncertain. The V gene's germline CDR1 is KGHSH and CDR2 LQKENI. The CDR3 covers 16 residues. The V gene lost 2 bases and the J gene lost 11 bases, with 19 bases spanning the gap. The CDR3 DNA reads as TGTGCCAGCTCACCAAGTTTGGGCGGGAGTGTGACACCCCTCCACTTT. Its translation: CASSPSLGGSVTPLHF.

This clone was detected once. This sequence joins TRBV10-3 and TRBJ2-1; TRBD2 matches at 11 bases. Losses at the gene ends were 1 base for V and 5 bases for J; bases not matched to a gene: 13. The length of the CDR3 is 19 residues. Germline CDR1 reads ENHRY; CDR2 reads SYGVKD. Written as DNA, the CDR3 is TGTGCCATCAGTGAGTTAGGGCCTAGCGGGGGGTCGAGACACAATGAGCAGTTCTTC. It encodes CAISELGPSGGSRHNEQFF.

J is TRBJ1-3 and V is TRBV9; D remains ambiguous. V dropped 4 bases and J dropped 2 bases, with 7 bases sitting between them. CDR1 is SGDLS and CDR2 is YYNGEE in the germline V gene. The CDR3 length is 13 residues. The CDR3, as DNA: TGTGCCAGCAGCCCCCCTGCTGGAAACACCATATATTTT. It codes for CASSPPAGNTIYF.

V is TRBV11-2 and J is TRBJ2-3; TRBD2 aligns across 11 bases. This CDR3 comprises 16 residues. V trimming: 5 bases; J trimming: 2 bases; junction bases outside the gene matches: 6. Germline loops: CDR1 SGHAT, CDR2 FQNNGV. The DNA for the CDR3 is TGTGCCAGCAGCCGACTAGCGGGGAACCCCACAGATACGCAGTATTTT. It is translated as CASSRLAGNPTDTQYF.

The rearrangement joins TRBV7-2 to TRBJ2-2; 10 nucleotides agree with TRBD1. With 3 bases clipped from V and 5 bases from J, the junction kept 9 bases outside the gene matches. CDR1 SGHTA and CDR2 FQGNSA come from the germline V gene. The CDR3 extends over 17 amino acids. As DNA, the CDR3 is TGTGCCAGCAGCTTGACAGGGGGCGTAGAGGAGACCGGGGAGCTGTTTTTT. Its protein is CASSLTGGVEETGELFF.

This chain connects TRBV2 to TRBJ1-5, with D possibly matching TRBD1 (5 bases). Trimming left V 7 bases short and J 1 base short, with 17 bases between. CDR1 and CDR2 from the germline V gene are SNHLY and FYNNEI. The CDR3 runs 16 residues. CDR3 protein: CASTRRGTLSNQPQHF. CDR3 in DNA: TGTGCCAGCACTCGCCGAGGGACTCTAAGCAATCAGCCCCAGCATTTT.

The chain is built from TRBV10-3 and TRBJ2-7; possible D gene TRBD1, 5 bases. V was pared by 4 bases and J by 4 bases, with 11 bases between. This CDR3 region has 13 residues. From germline, CDR1 is ENHRY and CDR2 SYGVKD. The CDR3 region has the DNA TGTGCCATCAGTGCGGACACGGATTACGAGCAGTACTTC. Its translation is CAISADTDYEQYF.

The chain combines TRBV7-2 with TRBJ2-1; D is unresolved. V was shortened by 2 bases and J by 7 bases, with 6 bases between the two germline ends. Germline V lookup: CDR1 SGHTA, CDR2 FQGNSA. The CDR3 covers 12 residues. This chain's CDR3 is CASSLFVNEQFF. The CDR3 DNA follows: TGTGCCAGCAGCTTATTCGTGAATGAGCAGTTCTTC.

The chain is built from TRBV3-1 (or the pseudogene TRBV3-2) and TRBJ1-2; TRBD1 is a possible D gene (5 bases). The CDR3 is made up of 14 amino acids. Per the germline V gene, CDR1 is LGHDT and CDR2 is YNNKEL (reference sequence). V lost 8 bases and J lost 6, with 19 bases in between. The CDR3 coding sequence is TGTGCCAGCGCGACGCTTCGGGCGGGGGATGGCTACACCTTC. Translated: CASATLRAGDGYTF.

The chain joins TRBV27 to TRBJ2-3, with D unresolved. V was clipped by 1 base and J by 2 bases, with 4 bases between them. Germline-derived CDR1 and CDR2 are MNHEY and SMNVEV (reference sequence). This CDR3 contains 13 residues. In DNA form, the CDR3 reads TGTGCCAGCAGTTTATACAACACAGATACGCAGTATTTT. It encodes CASSLYNTDTQYF.

The CDR3 region has the DNA TGTGCCAGCAGCCTCCGGGGGAACTATGGCTACACCTTC. This gives the protein CASSLRGNYGYTF. The V gene is TRBV3-1 (or the pseudogene TRBV3-2), the J gene TRBJ1-2; tentatively, D is TRBD1 (5 bases). The V and J ends lost 4 bases and 2 bases respectively, with 8 bases between them. This CDR3 has 13 residues. Germline V gene data show CDR1 as LGHDT and CDR2 as YNNKEL (reference sequence).

V and J are TRBV5-1 and TRBJ2-7; maybe TRBD1 (5 bases). This CDR3 has 13 amino acids. CDR1 is SGHRS, CDR2 YFSETQ, per germline. The V end lost 4 bases, the J end lost 0 bases, and 8 bases lay between the germline ends. CDR3 residues: CASSPDNSYEQYV. The DNA of the CDR3 is TGCGCCAGCAGCCCGGACAACTCCTACGAGCAGTACGTC.

The chain is built from TRBV29-1 and TRBJ1-3; tentatively, D is TRBD1 (5 bases). V was cut by 7 bases and J by 2 bases, with 9 bases left in between. The CDR3 is made up of 12 amino acids. Per germline, CDR1 SQVTM and CDR2 ANQGSEA. This CDR3 reads CSAAGPGNTIYF. The CDR3 region has the DNA TGCAGCGCAGCGGGGCCTGGAAACACCATATATTTT.

The chain combines TRBV6-2 or TRBV6-3 with TRBJ1-2, with D possibly TRBD1 on 6 matching bases. The CDR3 runs to 16 residues. V was cut by 6 bases and J by 3 bases, with 20 bases left in between. Germline CDR1 reads MNHEY; CDR2 reads SVGEGT. CDR3 nucleotide sequence: TGTGCCAGCAGCCTTACTCGAGGGGGGGCGTACTATGGCTACACCTTC. It yields the protein CASSLTRGGAYYGYTF.

This sequence joins TRBV5-1 and TRBJ2-2; D gene unclear. The V gene lost 0 bases and the J gene lost 5 bases, with 8 bases spanning the gap. The CDR3 has 14 residues. The germline V gene has CDR1 SGHRS and CDR2 YFSETQ. CDR3 DNA: TGCGCCAGCAGCTTGGTCGTCGGGACCGGGGAGCTGTTTTTT. The encoded protein is CASSLVVGTGELFF.

The CDR3 is CASSLGGAWTEAFF. The CDR3 nucleotides are TGTGCCAGCAGCCTGGGAGGGGCGTGGACTGAAGCTTTCTTT. The chain employs TRBV7-9 and TRBJ1-1, with D tentatively TRBD1 (5 bases). This CDR3 spans 14 amino acids. V was trimmed by 5 bases and J by 5 bases, leaving 15 bases between them. Germline V gene lookup returns CDR1 SEHNR and CDR2 FQNEAQ (reference sequence).

This sequence joins TRBV13 and TRBJ2-2; TRBD1 is a possible D gene (5 bases). This CDR3 has 16 residues. V was pared by 7 bases and J by 5 bases, with 20 bases between. The germline gives CDR1 PRHDT, CDR2 FYEKMQ (reference sequence). CDR3 DNA: TGTGCCAGCACCACCCGTCTGGGGCCTAAAACCGGGGAGCTGTTTTTT. It specifies CASTTRLGPKTGELFF.

V usage is TRBV5-1 and J usage is TRBJ2-5; TRBD2 matches at 9 bases. The CDR3 is made up of 15 amino acids. Per the germline V gene, CDR1 is SGHRS and CDR2 is YFSETQ. Trimming at V came to 2 bases and at J to 1 base, leaving 3 bases not matched to a gene. CDR3 protein: CASSFASGAQETQYF. CDR3 nucleotide sequence: TGCGCCAGCAGCTTCGCTAGCGGGGCCCAAGAGACCCAGTACTTC.

The J gene is TRBJ2-2, the V gene TRBV12-5; D may be TRBD2 (7 bases). The germline gives CDR1 LGHNT, CDR2 FRNRAP. The CDR3 runs to 14 residues. V dropped 5 bases and J dropped 5 bases, with 12 bases sitting between them. CDR3 nucleotides: TGTGCTAGTGGTCTCAGGGGAGGGACCGGGGAGCTGTTTTTT. Encoded protein: CASGLRGGTGELFF.

The V gene is TRBV5-5, the J gene TRBJ2-7; D is uncertain. CDR1 and CDR2 (germline): SGHKS, YYEKEE (reference sequence). This CDR3 contains 13 residues. Trimming took off 1 base at V and 3 bases at J, with 8 bases between the two ends. The CDR3 sequence: CASSLPVRYEQYF. In nucleotides, the CDR3 is TGTGCCAGCAGCTTGCCCGTCCGCTACGAGCAGTACTTC.

This sequence joins TRBV28 and TRBJ1-2; 8 nucleotides agree with TRBD1. This CDR3 is built from 18 residues. Germline V gene data show CDR1 as MDHEN and CDR2 as SYDVKM. Trimming at V came to 4 bases and at J to 0 bases, leaving 13 bases not matched to a gene. In DNA, the CDR3 is TGTGCCAGCAGTTCCTTATTCACCCGGACAGGGTCTAACTATGGCTACACCTTC. Protein: CASSSLFTRTGSNYGYTF.

V and J are TRBV6-1 and TRBJ1-3; TRBD1 aligns across 7 bases. This CDR3 is 15 amino acids long. V was clipped by 2 bases and J by 4 bases; unmatched bases: 5. Germline V CDR1 and CDR2: MNHNS, SASEGT. The CDR3 protein is CASSEMSRGGNTIYF. The CDR3 nucleotides read TGTGCCAGCAGTGAAATGAGCAGGGGGGGAAACACCATATATTTT.

The genes are TRBV27 and TRBJ2-7, with a weak D call TRBD1 (5 bases). Germline CDR1 reads MNHEY; CDR2 reads SMNVEV (reference sequence). This CDR3 spans 14 amino acids. Trimming stripped 5 bases from V and 2 bases from J, with 13 bases between. DNA for the CDR3: TGTGCCAGCAGTCCGACAGATCCGCCCTACGAGCAGTACTTC. Protein: CASSPTDPPYEQYF.

V and J are TRBV5-1 and TRBJ2-5, with D possibly matching TRBD1 (5 bases). The germline CDR1 and CDR2 sequences are SGHRS and YFSETQ. V lost 0 bases, J lost 5 bases, and 11 bases lay in between. The CDR3 spans 14 residues. CDR3 in DNA: TGCGCCAGCAGCTTGGATGGGGCTCCGGAGACCCAGTACTTC. The encoded protein is CASSLDGAPETQYF.